This T cell receptor (beta chain) was sequenced in a study of T cell responses to AZD1222 COVID-19 vaccine. Data came from immunoSEQ multiplex PCR; TCRdb stores just in-frame clones and leaves some out. The sample consists of 100,000 to 150,000 clones, over 75% of them appearing once. Germline values: CDR1 LNHDA, CDR2 SQIVND (reference sequence). V dropped 6 bases and J dropped 1 base, with 9 bases sitting between them. This CDR3 region has 14 residues. Sequenced material: peripheral blood, taken on day 0 of MenACWY control vaccination. The rearrangement links TRBV19 to TRBJ2-2; maybe TRBD2 (5 bases). This sequence originates from an adult in good health. The CDR3 is CASRRVKNTGELFF. CDR3 sequence (DNA): TGTGCCAGTAGGAGGGTTAAGAACACCGGGGAGCTGTTTTTT.